One and the same sample provided the 25 T cell receptor beta chains below, sequenced in a study of spatial heterogeneity in lung cancer. Time point of the sample: sample taken at primary tumor resection. TCRdb itself ran the 5' RACE reads through MiXCR, one entry per CDR3 protein. The data contain about 45,000 distinct CDR3 sequences, roughly 15% of them singletons. The starting material was PBMCs, obtained at surgery. Receptor source: a male donor with early-stage non-small cell lung cancer.

This clonotype turned up a few times. The rearrangement uses TRBV5-1 and TRBJ1-1, with D unresolved. CDR3 length: 17 amino acids. V was pared by 4 bases and J by 0 bases, with 19 bases between. Germline CDR1 reads SGHRS; CDR2 reads YFSETQ. Written as DNA, the CDR3 is TGCGCCAGCAGCCCCAGATCTCGACCTCAGGTGAACACTGAAGCTTTCTTT. This codes for CASSPRSRPQVNTEAFF.

This clonotype has a count of ten or more. The chain uses TRBV20-1 and TRBJ2-1, with D perhaps matching TRBD2 (6 bases). Germline CDR1 and CDR2: DFQATT and SNEGSKA (reference sequence). This CDR3 has 12 amino acids. V gave up 6 bases and J gave up 4 bases, with 10 bases separating them. CDR3 protein: CSALADYNEQFF. CDR3 nucleotide sequence: TGCAGTGCCTTAGCGGATTACAATGAGCAGTTCTTC.

As DNA, the CDR3 is TGTGCCAGCAGGCTGAGCGGGACGTTGAACACTGAAGCTTTCTTT. Residues: CASRLSGTLNTEAFF. The chain combines TRBV2 with TRBJ1-1, with D maybe TRBD1 (5 bases). The germline gives CDR1 SNHLY, CDR2 FYNNEI. V lost 6 bases and J 0 bases, leaving 14 bases between the germline ends. There are 15 residues in the CDR3.

The gene calls are TRBV5-6 and TRBJ2-7; 8 bases fit TRBD2. The germline gives CDR1 SGHDT, CDR2 YYEEEE. The V segment lost 3 bases and the J segment 3 bases; nucleotides outside the gene matches: 11. The CDR3 runs to 16 residues. The CDR3 DNA follows: TGTGCCAGCAGCTCCCCCGCGGGAGGCCTCCACTACGAGCAGTACTTC. This gives the protein CASSSPAGGLHYEQYF.

This clonotype was observed a handful of times. The genes are TRBV7-2 and TRBJ2-7, with TRBD2 matching over 7 bases. Trimming cost V 4 bases and J 0 bases; bases outside gene matches: 6. Germline CDR1 is SGHTA and CDR2 is FQGNSA. There are 15 residues in the CDR3. The CDR3: CASSSLATSSYEQYF. The DNA of the CDR3 is TGTGCCAGCAGCTCACTAGCGACAAGCTCCTACGAGCAGTACTTC.

This clonotype was observed a few times. This chain joins TRBV7-6 and TRBJ1-6; D not resolved. Germline lookup yields CDR1 SGHVS and CDR2 FNYEAQ. The V and J ends lost 4 bases and 0 bases respectively, with 10 bases between them. The CDR3 contains 16 residues. The CDR3 spells CASSSELSSYNSPLHF. CDR3 bases: TGTGCCAGCAGCTCAGAGCTAAGCTCCTATAATTCACCCCTCCACTTT.

The sample holds many counts of this clonotype. V gene TRBV2 combines with J gene TRBJ2-7; D call uncertain. Trimming cost V 6 bases and J 1 base, with 10 bases left between them. CDR3 length equals 13 residues. CDR1 and CDR2 from the germline V gene are SNHLY and FYNNEI. The CDR3 coding sequence is TGTGCCAGCAGGGGAACCTTTTCCTACGAGCAGTACTTC. Encoded protein: CASRGTFSYEQYF.

The genes are TRBV7-9 and TRBJ1-1; no definite D call. With 4 bases removed from V and 1 base from J, the gap between germline ends came to 13 bases. This CDR3 region has 15 residues. Germline CDR1 reads SEHNR; CDR2 reads FQNEAQ (reference sequence). The CDR3 nucleotides are TGTGCCAGCAGCTCCTGGCGCGGGGAGAACACTGAAGCTTTCTTT. It encodes CASSSWRGENTEAFF.

Details on this clonotype: The junction differs from germline at one of its ends, possibly a read error. This rearrangement joins TRBV7-9 to TRBJ1-2; D may be TRBD1 (5 bases). CDR1 and CDR2 from the germline V gene are SEHNR and FQNEAQ (reference sequence). This CDR3 comprises 14 residues. CDR3: CASSFQGSHYDYTF. The CDR3 DNA follows: TGTGCCAGCAGCTTTCAGGGAAGCCATTATGACTACACCTTC.

The rearrangement joins TRBV6-5 to TRBJ1-1; possibly TRBD1 for D (6 bases). This CDR3 has 13 residues. Germline V gene data show CDR1 as MNHEY and CDR2 as SVGAGI. V lost 2 bases to trimming and J lost 5 bases, with 9 bases between them. CDR3 DNA sequence: TGTGCCAGCAGTTACACCGGACAGACTGAAGCTTTCTTT. Its translation: CASSYTGQTEAFF.

V gene TRBV4-1 combines with J gene TRBJ2-3; 9 positions match TRBD1. Germline CDR1 and CDR2: MGHRA and YSYEKL. The CDR3 has 15 residues. V was pared by 2 bases and J by 2 bases, with 2 bases of the junction left unmatched. The CDR3 nucleotides read TGCGCCAGCAGCCAATGGGACAGGGACACAGATACGCAGTATTTT. Translation: CASSQWDRDTDTQYF.

This clonotype was recorded once. The rearrangement links TRBV5-1 to TRBJ1-1; no clear D. V gave up 1 base and J gave up 2 bases, with 12 bases separating them. CDR3 length equals 15 residues. Looked up from germline, CDR1 is SGHRS and CDR2 is YFSETQ. The CDR3 reads CASSLMYDVNTEAFF. The CDR3, as DNA: TGCGCCAGCAGCTTGATGTACGACGTTAACACTGAAGCTTTCTTT. The whole variable domain, filled in from reference TRBV5-1 and TRBJ1-1, reads KAGVTQTPRYLIKTRGQQVTLSCSPISGHRSVSWYQQTPGQGLQFLFEYFSETQRNKGNFPGRFSGRQFSNSRSEMNVSTLELGDSALYLCASSLMYDVNTEAFFGQGTRLTVV.

V usage is TRBV6-5 and J usage is TRBJ1-1; a possible D gene is TRBD1 (6 bases). V was clipped by 6 bases and J by 3 bases, with 11 bases between them. Germline V lookup: CDR1 MNHEY, CDR2 SVGAGI. This CDR3 contains 13 residues. The CDR3 DNA is TGTGCCAGCAGCCTCGGACAGTACACTGAAGCTTTCTTT. This codes for CASSLGQYTEAFF.

The rearrangement links TRBV7-2 to TRBJ1-1; maybe TRBD1 (6 bases). CDR1 is SGHTA and CDR2 is FQGNSA in the germline V gene. The CDR3 is 14 amino acids. The V and J ends lost 1 base and 1 base respectively, with 7 bases between them. The chain's CDR3 is CASSLGQENTEAFF. The DNA of the CDR3 is TGTGCCAGCAGCTTAGGACAGGAGAACACTGAAGCTTTCTTT.

This clonotype occurred a few times. The chain recombines TRBV7-9 with TRBJ1-6; D gene unclear. Germline V gene sequence: CDR1 SEHNR, CDR2 FQNEAQ (reference sequence). The ends were cut back, 3 bases at V and 7 bases at J, with 4 bases in the middle. The CDR3 consists of 12 residues. CDR3 loop: CASSFGNSPLHF. The CDR3 region has the DNA TGTGCCAGCAGCTTCGGGAATTCACCCCTCCACTTT.

The chain is built from TRBV5-1 and TRBJ2-1; 9 positions agree with TRBD2. CDR1 and CDR2 (germline): SGHRS, YFSETQ. The CDR3 is made up of 13 amino acids. V was pared by 4 bases and J by 9 bases, with 5 bases of the junction left unmatched. The CDR3 DNA reads TGCGCCAGCAGCGTCGGGACTAGCAGTGAGCAGTTCTTC. This translates into CASSVGTSSEQFF.

This chain links TRBV12-3 or TRBV12-4 with TRBJ1-2, with 9 bases identical to TRBD1. Germline trimming cut 6 bases from V and 7 bases from J; bases unmatched to any gene: 12. CDR3 length: 15 amino acids. The CDR3 region has the DNA TGTGCCAGCAGCCGTAAAACCGGGACAGGGCTTGGCTACACCTTC. Protein sequence: CASSRKTGTGLGYTF.

This clonotype was detected a few times. The rearrangement links TRBV4-3 to TRBJ1-2; D gene uncertain. Germline V gives CDR1 LGHNA, CDR2 YSLEER. The CDR3 runs to 14 residues. Deletions cut 6 bases from V and 3 bases from J, with 14 bases between. CDR3 amino acids: CASRDSSSDYGYTF. In DNA, the CDR3 is TGCGCCAGCAGGGACTCTTCAAGTGACTATGGCTACACCTTC.

A word on this clonotype: At one end the junction does not follow the germline gene, possibly because of a read error. CDR3 residues: CVSSQVRGLRVDTEAFF. The DNA for the CDR3 is TGCGTCAGCAGCCAAGTGAGGGGACTGAGGGTGGACACTGAAGCTTTCTTT. This rearrangement joins TRBV4-1 to TRBJ1-1, with D possibly TRBD1 on 5 matching bases. Germline loops: CDR1 MGHRA, CDR2 YSYEKL. The CDR3 is 17 amino acids.

The V call is TRBV5-1, the J call TRBJ1-1; D is unclear. V was shortened by 0 bases and J by 5 bases, with 11 bases between the two germline ends. The length of the CDR3 is 14 residues. From germline, CDR1 is SGHRS and CDR2 YFSETQ. CDR3 region: CASSLEAGFTEAFF. The CDR3, as DNA: TGCGCCAGCAGCTTGGAGGCGGGGTTTACTGAAGCTTTCTTT.

The chain has TRBV12-3 or TRBV12-4 and TRBJ1-2; D is uncertain. This CDR3 spans 12 amino acids. Between the trimmed V and J ends, which lost 5 bases and 7 bases, there was a span of 11 bases. CDR3 loop: CASSLTRTGYTF. CDR3 DNA sequence: TGTGCCAGCAGTCTGACGCGGACTGGCTACACCTTC.

On this clonotype: At one end, the junction sequence differs from germline, possibly due to a read error. The chain links TRBV7-9 to TRBJ2-5; D is unresolved. Germline CDR1 and CDR2: SEHNR and FQNEAQ (reference sequence). This CDR3 is 12 amino acids long. DNA for the CDR3: TGTGCCAGCAGGTTAGGACGGGAGACCCAGTACTTC. It yields the protein CASRLGRETQYF. The variable domain in full, with the rest retrieved from reference TRBV7-9 and TRBJ2-5, is DTGVSQNPRHKITKRGQNVTFRCDPISEHNRLYWYRQTLGQGPEFLTYFQNEAQLEKSRLLSDRFSAERPKGSFSTLEIQRTEQGDSAMYLCASRLGRETQYFGPGTRLLVL.

The V gene is TRBV20-1, the J gene TRBJ2-1; 7 nucleotides line up with TRBD2. V was pared by 3 bases and J by 3 bases, with 5 bases of the junction left unmatched. The CDR3 consists of 14 residues. CDR1 and CDR2 from the germline V gene are DFQATT and SNEGSKA (reference sequence). The CDR3 region is CSARAGEVYNEQFF. The CDR3 DNA follows: TGCAGTGCTAGGGCGGGAGAGGTCTACAATGAGCAGTTCTTC.

This clonotype was seen repeatedly, ten times or more. CDR3 protein: CASRRGAGGFLGTDTQYF. The CDR3 DNA sequence: TGTGCCAGCAGACGAGGAGCGGGAGGTTTTTTGGGCACAGATACGCAGTATTTT. The chain is built from TRBV2 and TRBJ2-3; TRBD2 agrees at 9 bases. With V trimmed by 6 bases and J by 1 base, 14 bases remained unmatched. The V gene's germline CDR1 is SNHLY and CDR2 FYNNEI. The CDR3 consists of 18 residues.

In this sample, this clonotype turned up many times. The gene calls are TRBV11-1 and TRBJ2-7; D remains ambiguous. The CDR3 has 14 amino acids. With 5 bases removed from V and 3 bases from J, the gap between germline ends came to 14 bases. Germline V lookup: CDR1 SGHAT, CDR2 FQDESV (reference sequence). CDR3 DNA sequence: TGTGCCAGCAGCATTGACGGACCGAGCTACGAGCAGTACTTC. Its protein is CASSIDGPSYEQYF. Full variable domain (outside the CDR3, taken from reference TRBV11-1 and TRBJ2-7): EAEVAQSPRYKITEKSQAVAFWCDPISGHATLYWYRQILGQGPELLVQFQDESVVDDSQLPKDRFSAERLKGVDSTLKIQPAELGDSAMYLCASSIDGPSYEQYFGPGTRLTVT.